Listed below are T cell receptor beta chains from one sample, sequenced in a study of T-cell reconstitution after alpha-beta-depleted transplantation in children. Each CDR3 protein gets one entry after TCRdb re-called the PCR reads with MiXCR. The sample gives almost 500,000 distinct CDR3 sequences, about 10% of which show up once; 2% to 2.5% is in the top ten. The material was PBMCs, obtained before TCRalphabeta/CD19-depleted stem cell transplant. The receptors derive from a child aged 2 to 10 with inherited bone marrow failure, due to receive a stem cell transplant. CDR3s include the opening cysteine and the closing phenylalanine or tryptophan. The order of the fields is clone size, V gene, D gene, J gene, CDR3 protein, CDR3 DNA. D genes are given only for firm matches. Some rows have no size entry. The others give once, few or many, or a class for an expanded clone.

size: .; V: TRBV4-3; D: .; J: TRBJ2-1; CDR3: CASTRFLASSYNEQFF; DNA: TGCGCCAGCACCAGGTTTCTAGCGAGTTCCTACAATGAGCAGTTCTTC
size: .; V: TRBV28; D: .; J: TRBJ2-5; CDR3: CASSFFERETQYF; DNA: TGTGCCAGCAGTTTTTTCGAGCGGGAGACCCAGTACTTC
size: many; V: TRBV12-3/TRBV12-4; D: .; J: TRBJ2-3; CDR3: CASRTLTGPGSGADTQYF; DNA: TGTGCCAGCAGGACACTTACAGGGCCCGGGAGCGGGGCAGATACGCAGTATTTT
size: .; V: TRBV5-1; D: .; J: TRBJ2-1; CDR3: CASSWTPVGTSVNEQFF; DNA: TGCGCCAGCAGCTGGACTCCGGTAGGGACGAGCGTCAATGAGCAGTTCTTC
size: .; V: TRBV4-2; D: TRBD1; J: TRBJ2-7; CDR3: CASSLRQGGPAYEQYF; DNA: TGTGCCAGCAGCCTCCGACAGGGGGGACCCGCCTACGAGCAGTACTTC
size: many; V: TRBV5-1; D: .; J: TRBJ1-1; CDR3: CASSLQGSGEAFF; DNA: TGCGCCAGCAGCTTGCAGGGCTCGGGTGAAGCTTTCTTT
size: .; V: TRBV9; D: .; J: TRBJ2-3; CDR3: CASSSPGPADTQYF; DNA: TGTGCCAGCAGCTCACCGGGGCCAGCAGATACGCAGTATTTT
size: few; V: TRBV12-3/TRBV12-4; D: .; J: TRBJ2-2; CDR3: CASSFSDLEAGELFF; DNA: TGTGCCAGCAGTTTTAGTGATTTAGAGGCCGGGGAGCTGTTTTTT
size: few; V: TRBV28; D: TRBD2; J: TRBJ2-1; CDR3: CASSLALAGGDNEQFF; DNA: TGTGCCAGCAGTTTAGCCCTAGCGGGAGGGGACAATGAGCAGTTCTTC
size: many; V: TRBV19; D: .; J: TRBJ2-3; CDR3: CASSITGDADTQYF; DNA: TGTGCCAGTAGTATAACCGGGGACGCAGATACGCAGTATTTT
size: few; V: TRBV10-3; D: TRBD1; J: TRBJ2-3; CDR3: CAISDPQGAQGIDTQYF; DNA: TGTGCCATCAGTGACCCACAGGGGGCGCAAGGGATAGATACGCAGTATTTT
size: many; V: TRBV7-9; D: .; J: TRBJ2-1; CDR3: CASSLANAEQFF; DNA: TGTGCCAGCAGCTTAGCGAACGCTGAGCAGTTCTTC
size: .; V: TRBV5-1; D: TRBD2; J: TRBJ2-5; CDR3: CASSLVTGGPSGETQYF; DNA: TGCGCCAGCAGCTTGGTAACGGGAGGGCCGTCGGGAGAGACCCAGTACTTC
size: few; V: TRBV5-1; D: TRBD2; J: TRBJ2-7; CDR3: CASSLKREGLFYEQYF; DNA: TGCGCCAGCAGCTTGAAGCGGGAGGGCCTATTTTACGAGCAGTACTTC